The sequence of this TCR beta chain was determined in a study of blood T cell repertoires in COVID-19. Study-level background: Specimens from acute and convalescent COVID-19 originated in the United States, Italy and Spain. Sources were T cells, B-cell-depleted T cells, or PBMCs; the material itself was cDNA or gDNA.

V lost 4 bases to trimming and J lost 7 bases; unmatched junction nucleotides: 3. The CDR3 is 13 residues long. Germline V lookup: CDR1 SGHNT, CDR2 YYREEE (reference sequence). Original methodology: Estimation of nucleated cell counts relied on the amplification of reference gene primers. This table comes from immunoSEQ multiplex PCR, and its TCRdb copy is limited to in-frame clones, with some not included. The V and J calls and clone size come from that table; D and trimming were worked out from the DNA. Of roughly 49,000 clones listed, 84% were seen once; the top ten hold more than 1.5%. The genes are TRBV5-4 and TRBJ2-1; 9 bases align to TRBD1. Sample: peripheral blood. This clonotype originated in a man in his forties or fifties with acute or convalescent COVID-19. CDR3 sequence: CASSSGQGNEQFF. CDR3 coding DNA: TGTGCCAGCAGCAGCGGACAGGGGAATGAGCAGTTCTTC.